This entry lists 11 T cell receptor beta chains sequenced from one sample in a study of blood T cell repertoires in COVID-19. Method: immunoSEQ multiplex PCR; TCRdb's copy keeps in-frame clones and lacks some. The sample holds 150,000 to 200,000 clones, 88% seen once. Sequenced material: peripheral blood. The receptors stem from a man aged 35-49 years with active or convalescent COVID-19.

The chain is built from TRBV25-1 and TRBJ2-1; 8 bases match TRBD1. Germline V CDR1 and CDR2: MGHDK, SYGVNS. The J segment lost 7 bases and the V segment lost 3 bases, leaving 5 bases of the junction unmatched. There are 14 residues in the CDR3. CDR3 DNA sequence: TGTGCCAGCAGTGAGGGACAGGTCCGGAATGAGCAGTTCTTC. It translates to CASSEGQVRNEQFF.

V usage is TRBV9 and J usage is TRBJ2-3, with 11 nucleotides matching TRBD2. V was pared by 3 bases and J by 0 bases, with 6 bases of the junction left unmatched. Looked up from germline, CDR1 is SGDLS and CDR2 is YYNGEE. The CDR3 contains 17 residues. The CDR3 DNA sequence: TGTGCCAGCAGCGGGTTAGCGGGAGGGCCAAGCACAGATACGCAGTATTTT. Translation: CASSGLAGGPSTDTQYF.

The rearrangement joins TRBV11-2 to TRBJ1-1; D is unclear. V lost 5 bases, J lost 0 bases, and 7 bases lay in between. Germline loops: CDR1 SGHAT, CDR2 FQNNGV. This CDR3 is 13 amino acids long. This chain's CDR3 is CASSPIMNTEAFF. The CDR3 region has the DNA TGTGCCAGCAGCCCTATCATGAACACTGAAGCTTTCTTT.

The V call is TRBV18, the J call TRBJ1-1; a possible D gene is TRBD1 (5 bases). The CDR3 loop spans 13 amino acids. V was cut by 3 bases and J by 6 bases, with 11 bases left in between. Germline V CDR1 and CDR2: KGHSH, LQKENI. CDR3 nucleotides: TGTGCCAGCTCACCCGTACCGACAGCTGAAGCTTTCTTT. Translated, it gives CASSPVPTAEAFF.

This clone was picked up a small number of times. The V and J genes are TRBV7-8 and TRBJ2-7; 9 bases align to TRBD1. Germline assignment: CDR1 SGHVS and CDR2 FQNEAQ. CDR3 length: 15 amino acids. V lost 5 bases, J lost 0 bases, and 5 bases stayed unmatched. The CDR3 sequence is CASSHGQGPSYEQYF. DNA for the CDR3: TGTGCCAGCAGCCATGGACAGGGGCCCTCCTACGAGCAGTACTTC.

V is TRBV5-1 and J is TRBJ1-4; TRBD1 is a possible D gene (6 bases). Germline CDR1 and CDR2: SGHRS and YFSETQ. The V gene lost 1 base and the J gene lost 4 bases, with 8 bases spanning the gap. CDR3 length: 14 amino acids. The CDR3, as DNA: TGCGCCAGCAGCTTGTCACAGGGTAATGAAAAACTGTTTTTT. Translated, it gives CASSLSQGNEKLFF.

The chain has TRBV2 and TRBJ1-2; D call uncertain. The CDR3 is made up of 14 amino acids. The V end lost 7 bases, the J end lost 5 bases, and 17 bases lay between the germline ends. Germline V gene sequence: CDR1 SNHLY, CDR2 FYNNEI. DNA of the CDR3: TGTGCCAGCACGGGTCAGCAGCTTTTATATGGCTACACCTTC. Its translation is CASTGQQLLYGYTF.

The chain links TRBV7-2 to TRBJ1-6, with D perhaps matching TRBD1 (5 bases). CDR3 length: 16 residues. V was cut by 5 bases and J by 5 bases, with 16 bases left in between. Germline lookup yields CDR1 SGHTA and CDR2 FQGNSA. In DNA, the CDR3 is TGTGCCAGCAGCCGGGGACTACGGTACAATAATTCACCCCTCCACTTT. This translates into CASSRGLRYNNSPLHF.

V is TRBV27 and J is TRBJ1-2, with 7 positions matching TRBD1. Germline CDR1 reads MNHEY; CDR2 reads SMNVEV (reference sequence). The CDR3 runs to 13 residues. V was pared by 6 bases and J by 2 bases, with 3 bases of the junction left unmatched. CDR3 sequence reads: CASSDRANYGYTF. CDR3 DNA: TGTGCCAGCAGCGACAGGGCAAACTATGGCTACACCTTC.

In its sample, this clone was seen a few times. The same CDR3 also results from other DNA sequences found in this sample. In DNA, the CDR3 is TGCGCCAGCAGCTTGGACGGTTTCTCAAATCAGCCCCAGCATTTT. This sequence encodes CASSLDGFSNQPQHF. This sequence joins TRBV5-1 and TRBJ1-5; D is undetermined. V was pared by 0 bases and J by 4 bases, with 11 bases between. CDR3 size: 15 residues. Germline V gene sequence: CDR1 SGHRS, CDR2 YFSETQ.

The chain has TRBV5-1 and TRBJ2-7, with D unclear. The CDR3 consists of 14 residues. Germline-derived CDR1 and CDR2 are SGHRS and YFSETQ. Trimming left V 6 bases short and J 5 bases short, with 18 bases between. The CDR3 bases are TGCGCCAGCACCACAACGTCGGGTAGCAACGAGCAGTACTTC. Its protein is CASTTTSGSNEQYF.